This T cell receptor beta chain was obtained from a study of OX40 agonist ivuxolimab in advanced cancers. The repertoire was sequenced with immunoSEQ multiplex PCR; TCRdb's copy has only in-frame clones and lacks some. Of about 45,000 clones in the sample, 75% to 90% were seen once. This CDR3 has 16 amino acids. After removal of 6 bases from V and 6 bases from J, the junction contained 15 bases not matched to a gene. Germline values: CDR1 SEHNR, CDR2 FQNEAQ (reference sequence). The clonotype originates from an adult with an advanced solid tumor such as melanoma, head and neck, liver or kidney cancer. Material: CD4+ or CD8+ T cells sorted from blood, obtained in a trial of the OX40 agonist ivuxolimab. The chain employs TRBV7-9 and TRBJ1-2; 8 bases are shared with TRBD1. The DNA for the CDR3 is TGTGCCAGCAGTCACACCCCCGGACAGGGTGTACATGGCTACACCTTC. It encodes CASSHTPGQGVHGYTF.